The source of this TCR beta chain is a study of cytomegalovirus exposure and HLA in healthy donors. Broader study findings: Fewer N-insertions than the roughly 650-donor mean were reportedly shown by an Asian-associated ancestry cluster in a later analysis. In vitro work confirmed that a few CMV-associated chains recognize CMV antigens. When a later analysis compared HLA-associated TCR beta chains with equally common others, the HLA-associated chains turned out to be more clonally expanded and to have lower generation probabilities.

PCR amplification relied on 60 Vbeta primers (plus 13 Jbeta primers). Authors' processing steps: Later reanalysis found around 80 million unique TCR beta chains, roughly 10 million of them shared. Measured with immunoSEQ multiplex PCR; TCRdb has only the in-frame clones, and not every one. From that table come the V and J calls and clone size; the DNA was used to work out D and trimming. The sample includes a few hundred thousand clones, about three quarters of them seen just once. Remarks on this clone: As yet, its antigen is unknown.

The CDR3 spans 14 residues. The germline CDR1 and CDR2 sequences are MDHEN and SYDVKM. Between the trimmed V and J ends, which lost 5 bases and 5 bases, there was a span of 12 bases. The clonotype originates from a man aged 35 to 55 in good health and CMV-seronegative. This rearrangement joins TRBV28 to TRBJ2-2; D perhaps matches TRBD2 (5 bases). The source material was PBMCs. The CDR3 bases are TGTGCCAGCAGTAGTGACTACATTACCGGGGAGCTGTTTTTT. As protein: CASSSDYITGELFF.